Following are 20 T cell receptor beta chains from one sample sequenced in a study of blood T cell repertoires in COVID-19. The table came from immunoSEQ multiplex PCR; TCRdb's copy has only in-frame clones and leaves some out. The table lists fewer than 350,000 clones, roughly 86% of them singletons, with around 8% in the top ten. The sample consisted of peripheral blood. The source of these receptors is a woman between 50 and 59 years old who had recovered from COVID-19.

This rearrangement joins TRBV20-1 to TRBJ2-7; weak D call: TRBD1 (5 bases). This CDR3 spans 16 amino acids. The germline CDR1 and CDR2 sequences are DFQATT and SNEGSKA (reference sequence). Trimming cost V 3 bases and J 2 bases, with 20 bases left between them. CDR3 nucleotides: TGCAGTGCTAGTTTCGAAGGGGATAGTTCTCCCTACGAGCAGTACTTC. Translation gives CSASFEGDSSPYEQYF.

The CDR3 sequence: CASSLLGGEVYGYTF. CDR3 DNA: TGTGCCAGCAGCTTATTAGGGGGCGAAGTCTATGGCTACACCTTC. The chain joins TRBV5-6 to TRBJ1-2, with 7 positions matching TRBD1. The J segment lost 4 bases and the V segment lost 2 bases, leaving 8 bases of the junction unmatched. Germline loops: CDR1 SGHDT, CDR2 YYEEEE. The CDR3 spans 15 residues.

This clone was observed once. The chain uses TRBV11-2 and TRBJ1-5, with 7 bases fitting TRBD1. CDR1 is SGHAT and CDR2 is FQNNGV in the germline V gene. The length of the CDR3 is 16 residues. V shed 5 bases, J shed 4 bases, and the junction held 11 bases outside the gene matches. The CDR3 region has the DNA TGTGCCAGCAGCACAAATACAGGGGTAGGGAATCAGCCCCAGCATTTT. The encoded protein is CASSTNTGVGNQPQHF.

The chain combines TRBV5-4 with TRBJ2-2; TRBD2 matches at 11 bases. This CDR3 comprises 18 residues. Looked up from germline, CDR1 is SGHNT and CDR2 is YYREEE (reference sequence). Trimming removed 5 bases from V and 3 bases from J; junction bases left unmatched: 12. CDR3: CASRPGLADNRYTGELFF. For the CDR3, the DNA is TGTGCCAGCAGGCCGGGACTAGCGGACAATAGGTACACCGGGGAGCTGTTTTTT.

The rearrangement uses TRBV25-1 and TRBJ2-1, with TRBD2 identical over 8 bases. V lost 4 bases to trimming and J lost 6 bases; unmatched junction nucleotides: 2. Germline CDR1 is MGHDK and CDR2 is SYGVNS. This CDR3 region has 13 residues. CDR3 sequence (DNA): TGTGCCAGCAGTGTAGCGGGGTCCAATGAGCAGTTCTTC. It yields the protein CASSVAGSNEQFF.

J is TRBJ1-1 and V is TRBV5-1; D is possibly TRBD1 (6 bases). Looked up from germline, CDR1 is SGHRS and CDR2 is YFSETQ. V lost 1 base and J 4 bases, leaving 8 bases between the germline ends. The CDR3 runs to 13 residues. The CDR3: CASSLTGSTEAFF. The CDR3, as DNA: TGCGCCAGCAGCTTGACAGGGTCCACTGAAGCTTTCTTT.

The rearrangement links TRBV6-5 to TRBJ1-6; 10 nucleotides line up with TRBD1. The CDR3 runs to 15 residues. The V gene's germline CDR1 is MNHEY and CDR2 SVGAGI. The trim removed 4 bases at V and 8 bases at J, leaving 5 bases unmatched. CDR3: CASSFAGTGDSPLHF. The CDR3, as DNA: TGTGCCAGCAGTTTCGCCGGGACAGGGGATTCACCCCTCCACTTT.

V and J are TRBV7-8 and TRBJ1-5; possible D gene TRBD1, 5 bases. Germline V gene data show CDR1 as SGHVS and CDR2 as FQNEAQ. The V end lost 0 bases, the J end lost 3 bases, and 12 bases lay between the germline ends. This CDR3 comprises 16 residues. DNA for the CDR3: TGTGCCAGCAGCTTAGCGTTGGGGGGATACAATCAGCCCCAGCATTTT. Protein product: CASSLALGGYNQPQHF. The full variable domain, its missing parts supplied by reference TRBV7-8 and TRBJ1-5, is GAGVSQSPRYKVAKRGQDVALRCDPISGHVSLFWYQQALGQGPEFLTYFQNEAQLDKSGLPSDRFFAERPEGSVSTLKIQRTQQEDSAVYLCASSLALGGYNQPQHFGDGTRLSIL.

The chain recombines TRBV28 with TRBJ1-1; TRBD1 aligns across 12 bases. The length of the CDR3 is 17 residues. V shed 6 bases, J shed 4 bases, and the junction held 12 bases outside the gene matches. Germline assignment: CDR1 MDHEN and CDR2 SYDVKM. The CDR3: CASSRTGTGGIITEAFF. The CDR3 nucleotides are TGTGCCAGCAGCCGGACTGGGACAGGGGGCATCATCACTGAAGCTTTCTTT. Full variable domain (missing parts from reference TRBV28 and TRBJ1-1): DVKVTQSSRYLVKRTGEKVFLECVQDMDHENMFWYRQDPGLGLRLIYFSYDVKMKEKGDIPEGYSVSREKKERFSLILESASTNQTSMYLCASSRTGTGGIITEAFFGQGTRLTVV.

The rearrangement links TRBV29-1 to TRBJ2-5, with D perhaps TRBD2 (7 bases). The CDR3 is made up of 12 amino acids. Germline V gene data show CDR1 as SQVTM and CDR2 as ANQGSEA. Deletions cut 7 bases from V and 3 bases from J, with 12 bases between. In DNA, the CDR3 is TGCAGCGGAGGGGGGGAAAAAGAGACCCAGTACTTC. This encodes CSGGGEKETQYF.

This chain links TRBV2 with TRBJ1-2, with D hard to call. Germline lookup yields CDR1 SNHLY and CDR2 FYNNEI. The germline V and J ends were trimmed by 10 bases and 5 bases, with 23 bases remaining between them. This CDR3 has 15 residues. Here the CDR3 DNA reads TGTGCCACCCTACCCGGGGAGGAAAGCGAGTATGGCTACACCTTC. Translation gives CATLPGEESEYGYTF.

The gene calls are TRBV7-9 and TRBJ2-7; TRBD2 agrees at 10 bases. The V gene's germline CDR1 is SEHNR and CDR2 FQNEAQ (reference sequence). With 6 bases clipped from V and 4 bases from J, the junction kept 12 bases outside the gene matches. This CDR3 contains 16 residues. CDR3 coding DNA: TGTGCCAGCAGTCAAGGAGGCGCTAGCGGGAGATACGAGCAGTACTTC. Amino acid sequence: CASSQGGASGRYEQYF.

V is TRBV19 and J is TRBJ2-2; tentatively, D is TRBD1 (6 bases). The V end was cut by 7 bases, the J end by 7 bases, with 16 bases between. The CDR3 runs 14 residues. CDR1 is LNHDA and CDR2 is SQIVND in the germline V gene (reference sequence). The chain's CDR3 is CASITTGWGGELFF. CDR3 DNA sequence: TGTGCCAGTATCACAACAGGGTGGGGCGGGGAGCTGTTTTTT.

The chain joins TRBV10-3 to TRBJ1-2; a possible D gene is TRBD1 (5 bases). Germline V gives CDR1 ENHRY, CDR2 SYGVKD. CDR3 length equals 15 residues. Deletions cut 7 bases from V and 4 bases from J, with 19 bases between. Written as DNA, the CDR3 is TGTGCCATCAATCCTGGAGGGGAGTATCGCTATGGCTACACCTTC. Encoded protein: CAINPGGEYRYGYTF.

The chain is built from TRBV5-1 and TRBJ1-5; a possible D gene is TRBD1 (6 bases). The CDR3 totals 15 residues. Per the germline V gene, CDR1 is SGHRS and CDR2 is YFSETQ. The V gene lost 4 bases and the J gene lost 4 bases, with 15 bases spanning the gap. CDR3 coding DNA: TGCGCCAGCAGCAGGACAGTCGGGAGGAATCAGCCCCAGCATTTT. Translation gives CASSRTVGRNQPQHF.

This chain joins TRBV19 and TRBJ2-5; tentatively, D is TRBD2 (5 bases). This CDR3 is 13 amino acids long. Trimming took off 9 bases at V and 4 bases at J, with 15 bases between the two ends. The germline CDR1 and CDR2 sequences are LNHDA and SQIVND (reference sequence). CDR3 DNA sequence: TGTGCCAGCGCGGACTCCGCCCTAGAGACCCAGTACTTC. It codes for CASADSALETQYF.

The CDR3 nucleotides are TGTGCCAGCAGCGTCACAATGAACACTGAAGCTTTCTTT. Protein: CASSVTMNTEAFF. The rearrangement uses TRBV9 and TRBJ1-1; D is unresolved. V dropped 2 bases and J dropped 0 bases, with 5 bases sitting between them. Germline loops: CDR1 SGDLS, CDR2 YYNGEE. This CDR3 is built from 13 residues. The entire variable domain, with the rest obtained from reference TRBV9 and TRBJ1-1, is as follows: DSGVTQTPKHLITATGQRVTLRCSPRSGDLSVYWYQQSLDQGLQFLIQYYNGEERAKGNILERFSAQQFPDLHSELNLSSLELGDSALYFCASSVTMNTEAFFGQGTRLTVV.

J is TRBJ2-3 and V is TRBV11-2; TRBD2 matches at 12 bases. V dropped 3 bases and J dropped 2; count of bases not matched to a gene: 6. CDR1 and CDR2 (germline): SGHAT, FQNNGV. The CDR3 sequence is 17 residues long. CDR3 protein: CASSFGLAGGFTDTQYF. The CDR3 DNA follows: TGTGCCAGCAGCTTTGGGCTAGCGGGAGGGTTCACAGATACGCAGTATTTT.

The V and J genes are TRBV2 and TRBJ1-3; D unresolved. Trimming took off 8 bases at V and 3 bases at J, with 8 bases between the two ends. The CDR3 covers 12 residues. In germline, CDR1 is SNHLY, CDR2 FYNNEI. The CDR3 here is CASAKLGNTIYF. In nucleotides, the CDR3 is TGTGCCAGCGCTAAACTTGGAAACACCATATATTTT.

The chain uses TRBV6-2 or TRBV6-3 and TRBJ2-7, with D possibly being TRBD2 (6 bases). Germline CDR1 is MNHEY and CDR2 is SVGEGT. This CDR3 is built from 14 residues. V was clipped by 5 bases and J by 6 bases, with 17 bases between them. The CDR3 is CASSQLATAAEQYF. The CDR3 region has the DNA TGTGCCAGCAGTCAGCTAGCGACCGCCGCCGAGCAGTACTTC.